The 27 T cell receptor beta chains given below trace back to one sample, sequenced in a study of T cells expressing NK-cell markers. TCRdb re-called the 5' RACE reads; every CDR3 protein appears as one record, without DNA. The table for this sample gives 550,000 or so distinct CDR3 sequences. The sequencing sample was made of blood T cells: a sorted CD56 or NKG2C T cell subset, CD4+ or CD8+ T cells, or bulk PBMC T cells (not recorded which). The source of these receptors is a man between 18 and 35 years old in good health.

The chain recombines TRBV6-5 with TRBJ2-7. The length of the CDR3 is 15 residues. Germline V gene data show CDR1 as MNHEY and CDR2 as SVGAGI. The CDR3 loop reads CASSYKLGRFYEQYF.

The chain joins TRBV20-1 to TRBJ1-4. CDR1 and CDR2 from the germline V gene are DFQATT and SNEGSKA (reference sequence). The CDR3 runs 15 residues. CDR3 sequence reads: CSARDLVQRNEKLFF.

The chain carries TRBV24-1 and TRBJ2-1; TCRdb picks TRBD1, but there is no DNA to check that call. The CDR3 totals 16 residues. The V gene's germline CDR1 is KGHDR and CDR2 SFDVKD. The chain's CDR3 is CATSDPGRGALDEQFF.

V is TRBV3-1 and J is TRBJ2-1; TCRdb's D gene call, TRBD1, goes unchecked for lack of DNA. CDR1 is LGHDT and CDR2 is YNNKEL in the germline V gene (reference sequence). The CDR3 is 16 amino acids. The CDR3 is CASSHTGRNSYNEQFF.

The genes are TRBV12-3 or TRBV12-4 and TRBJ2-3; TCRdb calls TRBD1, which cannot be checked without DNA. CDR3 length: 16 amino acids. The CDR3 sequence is CASSFLAWGKTDTQYF.

CDR3 loop: CATSDLGRNGPETQYF. The chain is built from TRBV24-1 and TRBJ2-5; without DNA, the TCRdb call of TRBD2 cannot be checked. The CDR3 is made up of 16 amino acids. Germline V gene lookup returns CDR1 KGHDR and CDR2 SFDVKD.

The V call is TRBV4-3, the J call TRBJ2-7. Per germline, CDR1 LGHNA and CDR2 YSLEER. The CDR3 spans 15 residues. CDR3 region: CASSQATGNSYEQYF.

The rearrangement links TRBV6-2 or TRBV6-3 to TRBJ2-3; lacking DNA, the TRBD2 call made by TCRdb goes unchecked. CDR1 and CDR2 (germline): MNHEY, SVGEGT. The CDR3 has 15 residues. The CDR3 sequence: CASSTSGSMGDTQYF.

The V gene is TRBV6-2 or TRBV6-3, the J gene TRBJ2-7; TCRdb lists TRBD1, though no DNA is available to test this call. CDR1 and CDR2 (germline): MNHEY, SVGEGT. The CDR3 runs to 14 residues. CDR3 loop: CASSRGGVGNEQYF.

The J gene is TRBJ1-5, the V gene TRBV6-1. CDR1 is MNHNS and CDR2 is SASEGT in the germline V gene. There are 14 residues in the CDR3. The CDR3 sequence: CASKKFNSNQPQHF.

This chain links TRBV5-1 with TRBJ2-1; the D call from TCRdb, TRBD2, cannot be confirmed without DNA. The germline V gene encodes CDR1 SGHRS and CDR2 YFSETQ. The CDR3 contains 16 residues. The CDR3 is CASSLEGLAGYNEQFF.

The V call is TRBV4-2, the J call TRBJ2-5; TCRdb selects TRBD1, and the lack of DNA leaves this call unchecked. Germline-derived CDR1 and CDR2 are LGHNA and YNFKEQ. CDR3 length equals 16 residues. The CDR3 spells CASSQDIRGAEETQYF.

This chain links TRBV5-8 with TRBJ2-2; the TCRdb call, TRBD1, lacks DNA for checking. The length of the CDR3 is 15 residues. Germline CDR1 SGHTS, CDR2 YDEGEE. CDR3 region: CARTPGQQNTGELFF.

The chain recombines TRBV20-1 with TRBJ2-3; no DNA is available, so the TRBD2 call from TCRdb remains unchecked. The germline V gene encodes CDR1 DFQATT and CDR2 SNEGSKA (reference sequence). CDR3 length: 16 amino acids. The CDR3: CSARDQNTLGRNTQYF.

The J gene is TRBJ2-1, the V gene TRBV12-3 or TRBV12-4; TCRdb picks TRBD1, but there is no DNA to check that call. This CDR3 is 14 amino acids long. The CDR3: CASSFEGQGFSQFF.

This CDR3 reads CASSKIPAGGCNEQFF. This chain joins TRBV21-1 and TRBJ2-1; TCRdb selects TRBD2, and the lack of DNA leaves this call unchecked. TRBV21-1 is recorded as a pseudogene. The CDR3 consists of 16 residues.

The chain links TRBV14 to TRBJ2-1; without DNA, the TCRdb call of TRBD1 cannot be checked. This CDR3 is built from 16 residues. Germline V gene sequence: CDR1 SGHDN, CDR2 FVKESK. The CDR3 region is CASSQARQGPYNEQFF.

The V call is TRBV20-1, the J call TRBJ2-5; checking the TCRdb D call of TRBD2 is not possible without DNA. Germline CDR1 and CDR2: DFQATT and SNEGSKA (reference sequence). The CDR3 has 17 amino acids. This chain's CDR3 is CSARGGTSGRERETQYF.

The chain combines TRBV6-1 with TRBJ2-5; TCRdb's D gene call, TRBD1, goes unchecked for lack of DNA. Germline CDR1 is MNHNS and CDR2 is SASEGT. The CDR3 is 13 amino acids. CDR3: CACSWTGQETQYF.

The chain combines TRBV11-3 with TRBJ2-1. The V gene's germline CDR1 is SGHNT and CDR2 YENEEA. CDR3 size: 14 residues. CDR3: CASSLEPRSNEQFF.

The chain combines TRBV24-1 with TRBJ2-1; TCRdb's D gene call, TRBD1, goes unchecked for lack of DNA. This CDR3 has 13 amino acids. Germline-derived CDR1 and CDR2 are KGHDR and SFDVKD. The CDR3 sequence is CATSDADRGRKFF.

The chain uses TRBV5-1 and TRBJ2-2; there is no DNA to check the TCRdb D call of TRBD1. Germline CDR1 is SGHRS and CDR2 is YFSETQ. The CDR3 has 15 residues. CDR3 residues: CASTSVARDTGELFF.

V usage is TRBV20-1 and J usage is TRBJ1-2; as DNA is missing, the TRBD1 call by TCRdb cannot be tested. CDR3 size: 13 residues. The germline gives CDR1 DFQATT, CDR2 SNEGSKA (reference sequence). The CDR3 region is CSASRGGIYGYTF.

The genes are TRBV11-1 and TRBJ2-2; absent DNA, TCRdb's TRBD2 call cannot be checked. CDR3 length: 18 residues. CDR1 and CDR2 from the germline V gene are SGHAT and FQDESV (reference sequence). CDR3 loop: CASSLTSSGRRRTGELFF.

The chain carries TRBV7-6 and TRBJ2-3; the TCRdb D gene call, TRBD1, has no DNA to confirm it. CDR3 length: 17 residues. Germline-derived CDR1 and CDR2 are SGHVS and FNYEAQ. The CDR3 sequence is CASRSSYGARGSDTQYF.

CDR3: CASSPGTGTSGYNEQFF. The chain uses TRBV18 and TRBJ2-1; TCRdb picks TRBD2, but there is no DNA to check that call. Germline CDR1 KGHSH, CDR2 LQKENI. The CDR3 covers 17 residues.

Here the CDR3 reads CASSLGLAGEGSYNEQFF. V gene TRBV5-1 combines with J gene TRBJ2-1; TCRdb names TRBD2, which stays unverified in the absence of DNA. The germline gives CDR1 SGHRS, CDR2 YFSETQ. The CDR3 consists of 18 residues.